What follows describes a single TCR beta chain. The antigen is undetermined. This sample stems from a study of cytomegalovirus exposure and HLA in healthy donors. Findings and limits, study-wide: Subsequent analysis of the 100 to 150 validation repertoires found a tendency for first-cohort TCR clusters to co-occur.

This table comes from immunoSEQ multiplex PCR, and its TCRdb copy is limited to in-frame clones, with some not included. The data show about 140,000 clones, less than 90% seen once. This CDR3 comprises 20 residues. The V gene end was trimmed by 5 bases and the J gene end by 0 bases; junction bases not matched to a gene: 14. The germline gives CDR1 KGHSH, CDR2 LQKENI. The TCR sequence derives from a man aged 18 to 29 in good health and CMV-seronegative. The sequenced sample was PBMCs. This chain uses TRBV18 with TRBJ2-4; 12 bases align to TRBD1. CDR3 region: CASSSLNRDRGLVAKNIQYF. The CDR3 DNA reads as TGTGCCAGCTCATCGTTAAACCGGGACAGGGGGCTTGTAGCCAAAAACATTCAGTACTTC.